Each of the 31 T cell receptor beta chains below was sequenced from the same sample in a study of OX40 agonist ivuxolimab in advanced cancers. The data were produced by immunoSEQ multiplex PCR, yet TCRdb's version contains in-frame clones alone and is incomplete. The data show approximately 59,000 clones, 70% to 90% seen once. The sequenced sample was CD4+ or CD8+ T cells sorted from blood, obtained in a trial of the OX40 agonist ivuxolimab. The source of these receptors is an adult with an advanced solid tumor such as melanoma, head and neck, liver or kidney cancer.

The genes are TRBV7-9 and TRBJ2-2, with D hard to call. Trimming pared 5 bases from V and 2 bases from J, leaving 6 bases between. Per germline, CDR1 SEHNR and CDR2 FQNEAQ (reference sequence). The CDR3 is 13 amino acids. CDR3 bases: TGTGCCAGCAGCCCCGGTAACACCGGGGAGCTGTTTTTT. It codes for CASSPGNTGELFF.

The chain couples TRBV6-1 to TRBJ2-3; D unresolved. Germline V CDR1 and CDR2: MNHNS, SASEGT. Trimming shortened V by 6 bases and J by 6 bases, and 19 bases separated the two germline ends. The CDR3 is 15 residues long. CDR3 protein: CASRKVDGDIDTQYF. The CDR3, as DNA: TGTGCCAGCAGAAAGGTGGACGGTGATATTGATACGCAGTATTTT.

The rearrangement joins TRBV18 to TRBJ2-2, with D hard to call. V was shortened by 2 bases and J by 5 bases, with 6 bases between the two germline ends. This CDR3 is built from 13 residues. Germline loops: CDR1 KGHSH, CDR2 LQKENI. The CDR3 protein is CASSPWETGELFF. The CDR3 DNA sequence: TGTGCCAGCTCACCATGGGAAACCGGGGAGCTGTTTTTT. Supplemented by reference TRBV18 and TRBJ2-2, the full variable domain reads NAGVMQNPRHLVRRRGQEARLRCSPMKGHSHVYWYRQLPEEGLKFMVYLQKENIIDESGMPKERFSAEFPKEGPSILRIQQVVRGDSAAYFCASSPWETGELFFGEGSRLTVL.

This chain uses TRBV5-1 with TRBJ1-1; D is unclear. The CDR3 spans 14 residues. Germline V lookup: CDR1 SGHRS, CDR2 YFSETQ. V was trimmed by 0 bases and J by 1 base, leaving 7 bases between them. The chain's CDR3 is CASSLGEGNTEAFF. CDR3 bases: TGCGCCAGCAGCTTGGGGGAGGGGAACACTGAAGCTTTCTTT.

CDR3 residues: CASSIGARPYYEQYF. The CDR3 bases are TGTGCCAGTAGTATAGGGGCGCGCCCGTACTACGAGCAGTACTTC. The chain employs TRBV19 and TRBJ2-7; no clear D. Germline assignment: CDR1 LNHDA and CDR2 SQIVND (reference sequence). CDR3 length equals 15 residues. V lost 1 base, J lost 3 bases, and 13 bases lay in between.

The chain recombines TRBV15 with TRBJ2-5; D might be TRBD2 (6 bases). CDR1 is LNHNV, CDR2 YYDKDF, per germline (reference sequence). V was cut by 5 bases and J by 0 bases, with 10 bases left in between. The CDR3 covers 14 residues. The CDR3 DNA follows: TGTGCCACCAGCCTGGGACTTCACCAAGAGACCCAGTACTTC. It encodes CATSLGLHQETQYF.

In DNA, the CDR3 is TGTGCCAGCAGCAAATGGTCTCAGGGGGCGAACATTCAGTACTTC. Translating it yields CASSKWSQGANIQYF. The gene calls are TRBV21-1 and TRBJ2-4; the table names TRBD1, a call not compared with the DNA. TRBV21-1 is a pseudogene segment. This CDR3 has 15 residues.

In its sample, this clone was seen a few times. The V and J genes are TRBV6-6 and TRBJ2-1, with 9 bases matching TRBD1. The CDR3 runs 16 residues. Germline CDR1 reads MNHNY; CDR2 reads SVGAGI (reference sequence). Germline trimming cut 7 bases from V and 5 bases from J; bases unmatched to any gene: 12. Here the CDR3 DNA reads TGTGCCAGCATTCACGGCGGACAGGGGAACAACAATGAGCAGTTCTTC. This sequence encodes CASIHGGQGNNNEQFF.

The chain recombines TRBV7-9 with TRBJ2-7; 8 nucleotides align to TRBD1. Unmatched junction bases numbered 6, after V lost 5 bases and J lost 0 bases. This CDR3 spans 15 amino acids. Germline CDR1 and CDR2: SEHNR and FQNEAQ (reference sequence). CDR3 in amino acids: CASSETGATSYEQYF. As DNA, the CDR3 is TGTGCCAGCAGCGAGACAGGGGCAACCTCCTACGAGCAGTACTTC.

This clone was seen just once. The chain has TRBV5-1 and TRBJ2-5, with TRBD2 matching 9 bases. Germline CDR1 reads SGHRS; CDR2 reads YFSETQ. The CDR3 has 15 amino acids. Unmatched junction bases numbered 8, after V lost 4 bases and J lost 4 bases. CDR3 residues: CASSLGSGLAETQYF. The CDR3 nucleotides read TGCGCCAGCAGCCTAGGATCGGGACTAGCAGAGACCCAGTACTTC.

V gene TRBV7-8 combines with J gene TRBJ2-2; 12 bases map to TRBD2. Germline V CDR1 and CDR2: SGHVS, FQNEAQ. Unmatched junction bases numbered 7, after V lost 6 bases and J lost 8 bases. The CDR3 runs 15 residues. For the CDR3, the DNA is TGTGCCAGCAGTTGGACTAGCGGGATTCTGGGGGAGCTGTTTTTT. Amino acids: CASSWTSGILGELFF.

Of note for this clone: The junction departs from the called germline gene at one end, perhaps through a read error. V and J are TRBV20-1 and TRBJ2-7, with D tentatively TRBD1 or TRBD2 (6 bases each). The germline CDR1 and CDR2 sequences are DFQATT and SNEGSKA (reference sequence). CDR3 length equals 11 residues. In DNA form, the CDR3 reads TGCGGTGCTAGGGGGGACCTCGAGCAGTACTTC. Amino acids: CGARGDLEQYF.

In nucleotides, the CDR3 is TGTGCCAGCAGCTTAGTAGCGGGAGCCTACAATGAGCAGTTCTTC. Translation gives CASSLVAGAYNEQFF. The gene calls are TRBV7-3 and TRBJ2-1; 9 bases map to TRBD2. The CDR3 length is 15 residues. Germline CDR1 is SGHTA and CDR2 is FQGTGA. The junction had 1 base not matched to a gene; V was cut back by 2 bases and J by 2 bases.

This CDR3 reads CASSLGDGRSGANVLTF. CDR3 bases: TGTGCCAGCAGCTTAGGGGACGGCCGCTCTGGGGCCAACGTCCTGACTTTC. J is TRBJ2-6 and V is TRBV7-9; D might be TRBD1 or TRBD2, each matching 5 bases. The CDR3 is 17 amino acids. Trimming removed 1 base from V and 0 bases from J, with 10 bases in between. Germline lookup yields CDR1 SEHNR and CDR2 FQNEAQ (reference sequence).

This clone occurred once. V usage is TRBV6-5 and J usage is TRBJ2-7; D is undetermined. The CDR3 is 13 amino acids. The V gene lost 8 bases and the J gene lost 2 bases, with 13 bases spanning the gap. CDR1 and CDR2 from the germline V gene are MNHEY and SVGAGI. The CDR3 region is CASRRTGPYEQYF. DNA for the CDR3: TGTGCCAGCCGTCGAACGGGCCCCTACGAGCAGTACTTC.

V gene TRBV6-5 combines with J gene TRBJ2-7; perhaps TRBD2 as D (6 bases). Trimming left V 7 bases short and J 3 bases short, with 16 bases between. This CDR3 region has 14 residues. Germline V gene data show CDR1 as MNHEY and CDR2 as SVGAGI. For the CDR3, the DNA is TGTGCCAGCAACAACGGGGGACGGGGCTACGAGCAGTACTTC. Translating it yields CASNNGGRGYEQYF.

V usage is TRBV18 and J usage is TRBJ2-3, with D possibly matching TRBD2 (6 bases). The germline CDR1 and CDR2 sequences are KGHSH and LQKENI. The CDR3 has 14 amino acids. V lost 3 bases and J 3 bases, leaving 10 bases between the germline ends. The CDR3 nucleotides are TGTGCCAGCTCACCGGACTATCCGACAGATACGCAGTATTTT. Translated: CASSPDYPTDTQYF.

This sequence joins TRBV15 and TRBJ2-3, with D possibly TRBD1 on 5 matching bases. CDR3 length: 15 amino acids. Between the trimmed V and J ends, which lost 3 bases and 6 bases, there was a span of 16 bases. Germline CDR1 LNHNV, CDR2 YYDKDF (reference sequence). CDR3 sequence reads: CATSSNRTPKDTQYF. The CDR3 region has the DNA TGTGCCACCAGCAGTAACAGGACCCCAAAGGATACGCAGTATTTT.

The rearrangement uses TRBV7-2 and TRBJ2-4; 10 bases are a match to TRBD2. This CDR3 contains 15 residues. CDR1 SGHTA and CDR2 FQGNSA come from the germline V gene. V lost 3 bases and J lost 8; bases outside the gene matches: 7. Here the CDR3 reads CASSFGSGRFDIQYF. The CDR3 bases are TGTGCCAGCAGCTTCGGTAGCGGGAGGTTCGACATTCAGTACTTC.

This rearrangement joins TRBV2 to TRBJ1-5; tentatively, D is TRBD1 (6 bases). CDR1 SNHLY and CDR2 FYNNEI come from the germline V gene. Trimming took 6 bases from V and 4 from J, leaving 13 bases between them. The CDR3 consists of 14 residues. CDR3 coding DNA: TGTGCCAGCAGACAGGGAGAAATAAATCAGCCCCAGCATTTT. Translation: CASRQGEINQPQHF.

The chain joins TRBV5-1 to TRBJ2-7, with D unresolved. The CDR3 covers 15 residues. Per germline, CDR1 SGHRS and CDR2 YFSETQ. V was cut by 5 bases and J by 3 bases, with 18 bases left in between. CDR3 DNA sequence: TGCGCCAGCAGGTCGCGCGCGAGCGTATACTACGAGCAGTACTTC. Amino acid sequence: CASRSRASVYYEQYF.

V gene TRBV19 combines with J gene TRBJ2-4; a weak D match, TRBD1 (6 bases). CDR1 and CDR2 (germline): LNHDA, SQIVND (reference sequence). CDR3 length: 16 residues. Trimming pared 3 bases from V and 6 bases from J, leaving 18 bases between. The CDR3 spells CASSMLPGALVNIQYF. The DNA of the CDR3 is TGTGCCAGTAGTATGTTGCCAGGGGCCTTGGTAAACATTCAGTACTTC.

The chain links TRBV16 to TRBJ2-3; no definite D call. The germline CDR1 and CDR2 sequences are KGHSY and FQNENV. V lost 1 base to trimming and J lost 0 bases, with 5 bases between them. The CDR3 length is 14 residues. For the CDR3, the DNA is TGTGCCAGCAGCCAATATGTGAGCACAGATACGCAGTATTTT. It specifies CASSQYVSTDTQYF.

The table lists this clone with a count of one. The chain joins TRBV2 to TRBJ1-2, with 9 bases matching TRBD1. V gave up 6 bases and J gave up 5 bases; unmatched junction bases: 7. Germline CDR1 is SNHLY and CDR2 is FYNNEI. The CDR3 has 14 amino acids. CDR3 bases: TGTGCCAGCAGCCGGACAGGGGCGGGGTATGGCTACACCTTC. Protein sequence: CASSRTGAGYGYTF.

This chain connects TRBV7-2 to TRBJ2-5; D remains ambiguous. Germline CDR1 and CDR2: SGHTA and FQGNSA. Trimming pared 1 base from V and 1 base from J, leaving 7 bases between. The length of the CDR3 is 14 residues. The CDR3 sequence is CASSLDRFQETQYF. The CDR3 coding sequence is TGTGCCAGCAGCTTAGACCGCTTCCAAGAGACCCAGTACTTC.

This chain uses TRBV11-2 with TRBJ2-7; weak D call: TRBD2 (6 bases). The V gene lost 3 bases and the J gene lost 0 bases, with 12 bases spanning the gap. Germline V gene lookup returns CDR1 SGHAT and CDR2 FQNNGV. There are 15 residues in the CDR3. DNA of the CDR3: TGTGCCAGCAGCTTGGCGGGGCCCAGCTCCTACGAGCAGTACTTC. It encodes CASSLAGPSSYEQYF.

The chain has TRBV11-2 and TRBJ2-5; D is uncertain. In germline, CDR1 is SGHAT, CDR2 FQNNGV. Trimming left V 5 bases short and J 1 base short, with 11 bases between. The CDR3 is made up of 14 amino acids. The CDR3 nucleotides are TGTGCCAGCAGCCAGAGGACGGTCCAAGAGACCCAGTACTTC. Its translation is CASSQRTVQETQYF.

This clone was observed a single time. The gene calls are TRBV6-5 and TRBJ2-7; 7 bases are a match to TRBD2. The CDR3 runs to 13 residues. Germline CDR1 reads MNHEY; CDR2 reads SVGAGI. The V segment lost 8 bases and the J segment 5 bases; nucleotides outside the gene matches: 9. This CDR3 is CASSQTSYNEQYF. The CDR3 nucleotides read TGTGCCAGCTCCCAGACTAGCTACAACGAGCAGTACTTC.

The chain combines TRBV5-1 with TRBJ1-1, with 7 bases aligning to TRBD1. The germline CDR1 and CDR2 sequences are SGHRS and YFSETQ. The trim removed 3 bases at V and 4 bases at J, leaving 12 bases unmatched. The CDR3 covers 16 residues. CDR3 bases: TGCGCCAGCAGCTCTACTCTACAGGGGAGCGGCACTGAAGCTTTCTTT. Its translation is CASSSTLQGSGTEAFF.

In DNA form, the CDR3 reads TGTGCCAGCAGTTCCCAGACTAGCACAGATACGCAGTATTTT. Translated: CASSSQTSTDTQYF. This rearrangement joins TRBV6-5 to TRBJ2-3; D call uncertain. Germline V CDR1 and CDR2: MNHEY, SVGAGI. This CDR3 comprises 14 residues. With 4 bases removed from V and 0 bases from J, the gap between germline ends came to 8 bases.

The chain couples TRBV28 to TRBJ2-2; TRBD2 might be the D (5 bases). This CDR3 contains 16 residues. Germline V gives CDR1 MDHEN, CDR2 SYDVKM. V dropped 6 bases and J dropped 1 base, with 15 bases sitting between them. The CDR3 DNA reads TGTGCCAGCAGCGTACCGGGCGGGTTGAACACCGGGGAGCTGTTTTTT. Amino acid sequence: CASSVPGGLNTGELFF.